There are a few counts of the clone carrying this T cell receptor beta chain. Antigen: not known. Germline V gives CDR1 SEHNR, CDR2 FQNEAQ (reference sequence). The CDR3 sequence is 16 residues long. Trimming removed 2 bases from V and 6 bases from J; junction bases left unmatched: 11. This record belongs to a study of T cells in Graves' hyperthyroidism and ophthalmopathy. What was amplified from RNA transcripts were TCR beta CDR3 regions. HTBI primers were the set used in a first-round RT-PCR of the TCR CDR3. In TCRdb, the multiplex PCR reads were re-called with MiXCR into one record per CDR3 protein. There are roughly 500,000 distinct CDR3 sequences in the sample; 46% occur only once, and about two fifths lies in the top ten. Lactation, pregnancy, other autoimmune disease or uncontrolled infection excluded patients. Study findings and constraints: The majority of expanded thyroid clonotypes above 0.001 also appeared in blood. Ophthalmopathy cases were set apart from stable hyperthyroidism by a 13 V-J model.

The V gene is TRBV7-9, the J gene TRBJ2-7, with 9 positions matching TRBD2. Sequenced: peripheral blood or thyroid tissue (not recorded which). This receptor was obtained from an adult woman with Graves' disease, either hyperthyroidism or ophthalmopathy (not recorded which). The CDR3 region is CASSLQGSAGGVEQYF. The CDR3 nucleotides are TGTGCCAGCAGCTTACAGGGGTCAGCGGGAGGAGTCGAGCAGTACTTC.